A single sample is the source of the 5 T cell receptor beta chains below, sequenced in a study of blood T cells in healthy people across ages. For the second PCR, which ran for 7 to 11 cycles, a sample-barcoded 5' primer and a J-beta primer mix were used. Using its own MiXCR run on the 5' RACE reads, TCRdb lists one record per CDR3 protein. The table lists about 690,000 distinct CDR3 sequences, less than 45% of them singletons. Sequenced material: blood. The receptors originated from a man older than 75 in good health.

The V gene is TRBV12-3 or TRBV12-4, the J gene TRBJ2-5; no clear D gene. There are 12 residues in the CDR3. Trimming removed 8 bases at V and 7 bases at J, with 14 bases between. The CDR3 here is CASCFSAGTQYF. The CDR3 coding sequence is TGTGCCAGCTGCTTTTCAGCAGGGACCCAGTACTTC.

In its sample, this clonotype was seen a few times. The V gene is TRBV11-2, the J gene TRBJ1-1; D not resolved. Deletions cut 1 base from V and 5 bases from J, with 11 bases between. The CDR3 is 14 amino acids. Germline V gene data show CDR1 as SGHAT and CDR2 as FQNNGV. The CDR3 DNA reads as TGTGCCAGCAGCTTAGGCAACAGAGGAACTGAAGCTTTCTTT. Translating gives CASSLGNRGTEAFF.

The CDR3 sequence is CASSAGTDYGYTF. DNA of the CDR3: TGTGCCAGCAGCGCCGGGACAGACTATGGCTACACCTTC. The gene calls are TRBV6-6 and TRBJ1-2, with 7 bases that match TRBD1. CDR1 is MNHNY, CDR2 SVGAGI, per germline (reference sequence). Unmatched junction bases numbered 4, after V lost 6 bases and J lost 3 bases. CDR3 length: 13 amino acids.

As regards this clonotype: A much larger clone differs by one base, so this may be a read error. Here the CDR3 reads CASSLGRPDTRYF. For the CDR3, the DNA is TGTGCCAGCAGCTTGGGGAGACCAGATACGCGGTATTTT. The chain has TRBV7-2 and TRBJ2-3; maybe TRBD2 (5 bases). The germline CDR1 and CDR2 sequences are SGHTA and FQGNSA. The CDR3 extends over 13 amino acids.

In the case of this clonotype: A much larger clone sits a single nucleotide away, making a read error possible. The chain links TRBV24-1 to TRBJ2-5; D unresolved. The J call is in doubt because the DNA end fits TRBJ2-7 better. The germline V gene encodes CDR1 KGHDR and CDR2 SFDVKD. CDR3 length: 13 amino acids. The CDR3 region is CATSRPGFHEQYF. The CDR3 coding sequence is TGTGCCACCAGTCGTCCGGGTTTCCACGAGCAGTACTTC.